These 2 T cell receptor beta chains were sequenced from one sample in a study of CD8 T cells in ankylosing spondylitis. Each CDR3 protein is one row after TCRdb ran MiXCR on the 5' RACE reads. The table shows roughly 140,000 distinct CDR3 sequences, with around 45% occurring only once. Sequences were obtained from synovial fluid, either unsorted or a sorted T cell fraction (not recorded which). The origin of the receptors is a male donor with ankylosing spondylitis.

The chain is built from TRBV30 and TRBJ2-2; D uncertain. Trimming took 0 bases from V and 7 from J, leaving 9 bases between them. Per the germline V gene, CDR1 is GTSNPN and CDR2 is SVGIG (reference sequence). The CDR3 length is 13 residues. CDR3 DNA sequence: TGTGCCTGGAGTGTAATGGGATTCGGGGAGCTGTTTTTT. Amino acids: CAWSVMGFGELFF.

J is TRBJ1-6 and V is TRBV4-1, with D maybe TRBD1 (6 bases). V lost 4 bases, J lost 5 bases, and 12 bases lay in between. The germline V gene encodes CDR1 MGHRA and CDR2 YSYEKL. The CDR3 length is 15 residues. The CDR3 nucleotides read TGCGCCAGCAGCCCTCAGGGGCTGGATAATTCACCCCTCCACTTT. This gives the protein CASSPQGLDNSPLHF.